This T cell receptor (beta chain) is from a study of monozygotic twins with inflammatory bowel disease. UMIs containing a 6-nucleotide sample barcode were added via template switching. TCRdb reanalyzed the 5' RACE reads, giving one entry per CDR3 protein sequence and no DNA. The sample has about 210,000 distinct CDR3 sequences, and its top ten clones hold 1.5% to 2%. The CDR3 is made up of 18 amino acids. The V gene's germline CDR1 is LGHNA and CDR2 YNFKEQ. This clonotype was obtained from a human donor with ulcerative colitis or Crohn's disease, or a healthy co-twin of an affected twin (not recorded which). This rearrangement joins TRBV4-2 to TRBJ2-2; TCRdb selects TRBD1, and the lack of DNA leaves this call unchecked. The sample consisted of blood. This CDR3 reads CASSQALVWGGDTGELFF.